This entry lists 27 T cell receptor beta chains sequenced from one sample in a study of radiotherapy plus CTLA-4 blockade in lung cancer. Here immunoSEQ multiplex PCR was the method, and the copy in TCRdb shows in-frame clones only, minus some. The sample contains about 50,000 clones, roughly 76% of which appear only once. The input for sequencing was peripheral blood, taken from a patient treated with radiotherapy plus ipilimumab. All receptors derive from a human donor with non-small cell lung cancer who had a complete response to radiotherapy plus ipilimumab.

The chain couples TRBV5-6 to TRBJ2-1; the D gene is possibly TRBD2 (6 bases). Germline V gene lookup returns CDR1 SGHDT and CDR2 YYEEEE. V was trimmed by 0 bases and J by 9 bases, leaving 19 bases between them. The CDR3 totals 16 residues. The CDR3, as DNA: TGTGCCAGCAGCTTGGATAGTGGGAGGATCATCATTGAGCAGTTCTTC. This sequence encodes CASSLDSGRIIIEQFF.

The chain couples TRBV27 to TRBJ2-2; D is possibly TRBD2 (5 bases). The germline V gene has CDR1 MNHEY and CDR2 SMNVEV (reference sequence). Trimming took 4 bases from V and 6 from J, leaving 9 bases between them. CDR3 length: 13 residues. The CDR3 DNA is TGTGCCAGCAGTTCACTAGTATCCGGGGAGCTGTTTTTT. This encodes CASSSLVSGELFF.

This chain joins TRBV28 and TRBJ2-3; the D is unclear. The CDR3 covers 12 residues. V lost 8 bases to trimming and J lost 4 bases, with 10 bases between them. Germline values: CDR1 MDHEN, CDR2 SYDVKM. In DNA form, the CDR3 reads TGTGCCAGCTTAGCAGTGGCAGATACGCAGTATTTT. Translated, it gives CASLAVADTQYF. The full variable domain, completed using reference TRBV28 and TRBJ2-3, is DVKVTQSSRYLVKRTGEKVFLECVQDMDHENMFWYRQDPGLGLRLIYFSYDVKMKEKGDIPEGYSVSREKKERFSLILESASTNQTSMYLCASLAVADTQYFGPGTRLTVL.

A word on this clone: At the DNA level, this CDR3 is encoded by other sequences in the same sample as well. The chain carries TRBV18 and TRBJ2-1; 9 nucleotides align to TRBD1. Germline V gene sequence: CDR1 KGHSH, CDR2 LQKENI. The CDR3 extends over 13 amino acids. J lost 8 bases, V lost 3 bases, and 2 bases had no gene match. The CDR3 sequence is CASSPGTGYEQFF. The CDR3 nucleotides read TGTGCCAGCTCACCCGGGACAGGGTATGAGCAGTTCTTC.

The rearrangement joins TRBV19 to TRBJ1-4; TRBD1 agrees at 8 bases. This CDR3 has 14 amino acids. V gave up 6 bases and J gave up 8 bases; unmatched junction bases: 8. From germline, CDR1 is LNHDA and CDR2 SQIVND (reference sequence). CDR3 sequence: CASRSGTGGEKLFF. Written as DNA, the CDR3 is TGTGCCAGTAGGTCCGGGACAGGTGGGGAAAAACTGTTTTTT.

J is TRBJ2-5 and V is TRBV7-6, with D possibly TRBD2 on 6 matching bases. The CDR3 runs to 13 residues. V dropped 1 base and J dropped 7 bases, with 10 bases sitting between them. Germline V gene sequence: CDR1 SGHVS, CDR2 FNYEAQ. CDR3 bases: TGTGCCAGCAGCTTAGAGCAGGGAGGGACCCAGTACTTC. It is translated as CASSLEQGGTQYF.

This clone has only a few counts. This chain joins TRBV2 and TRBJ1-1; 12 bases are a match to TRBD1. There are 14 residues in the CDR3. The J segment lost 6 bases and the V segment lost 4 bases, leaving 3 bases of the junction unmatched. Germline V gene sequence: CDR1 SNHLY, CDR2 FYNNEI. The CDR3 DNA sequence: TGTGCCAGCAGTGTAGGGACAGGGGGCTCTGAAGCTTTCTTT. Protein sequence: CASSVGTGGSEAFF.

The chain joins TRBV7-2 to TRBJ2-3, with D tentatively TRBD1 (6 bases). CDR1 and CDR2 (germline): SGHTA, FQGNSA. The CDR3 is 15 amino acids. V lost 4 bases, J lost 1 base, and 12 bases lay in between. CDR3 coding DNA: TGTGCCAGCAGCTCCCAGACAGGACGCACAGATACGCAGTATTTT. This translates into CASSSQTGRTDTQYF.

The chain combines TRBV6-1 with TRBJ2-2; possibly TRBD2 for D (7 bases). V lost 3 bases and J 5 bases, leaving 13 bases between the germline ends. Germline V gene sequence: CDR1 MNHNS, CDR2 SASEGT. The CDR3 has 15 amino acids. The CDR3 sequence: CASSDRGARTGELFF. The CDR3, as DNA: TGTGCCAGCAGTGATCGGGGGGCGAGGACCGGGGAGCTGTTTTTT.

The gene calls are TRBV2 and TRBJ1-6; TRBD1 matches at 7 bases. CDR1 is SNHLY and CDR2 is FYNNEI in the germline V gene. The CDR3 spans 13 residues. Trimming at V came to 6 bases and at J to 7 bases, leaving 3 bases not matched to a gene. For the CDR3, the DNA is TGTGCCAGCAGCGGGACAGAGAATTCACCCCTCCACTTT. This encodes CASSGTENSPLHF. The full variable domain, its missing parts supplied by reference TRBV2 and TRBJ1-6, is EPEVTQTPSHQVTQMGQEVILRCVPISNHLYFYWYRQILGQKVEFLVSFYNNEISEKSEIFDDQFSVERPDGSNFTLKIRSTKLEDSAMYFCASSGTENSPLHFGNGTRLTVT.

The CDR3 reads CASSPRSADYGYTF. CDR3 bases: TGCGCCAGCAGCCCGAGGTCCGCCGACTATGGCTACACCTTC. V and J are TRBV5-1 and TRBJ1-2; D uncertain. This CDR3 is built from 14 residues. Germline V CDR1 and CDR2: SGHRS, YFSETQ. Trimming pared 4 bases from V and 3 bases from J, leaving 13 bases between.

This clone appeared a single time. The rearrangement uses TRBV4-3 and TRBJ1-2; 9 nucleotides agree with TRBD1. Per the germline V gene, CDR1 is LGHNA and CDR2 is YSLEER. V shed 6 bases and J 6 bases; nucleotides not matched to a gene: 11. This CDR3 contains 15 residues. Here the CDR3 reads CASSPRQGGRDGYTF. The CDR3 DNA follows: TGCGCCAGCAGTCCTAGACAGGGGGGGAGGGATGGCTACACCTTC.

There are a few counts of this clone. The chain joins TRBV7-9 to TRBJ2-3, with 8 bases fitting TRBD1. Trimming removed 3 bases from V and 3 bases from J; junction bases left unmatched: 2. This CDR3 spans 14 amino acids. Germline V lookup: CDR1 SEHNR, CDR2 FQNEAQ (reference sequence). CDR3 amino acids: CASSFTGGTDTQYF. The CDR3 DNA follows: TGTGCCAGCAGCTTTACAGGGGGGACAGATACGCAGTATTTT.

Concerning this clone itself: Sequence at one end of the junction differs from germline and may be a read error. The genes are TRBV28 and TRBJ2-3, with 16 bases that match TRBD2. The CDR3 is 15 amino acids. Germline V gene data show CDR1 as MDHEN and CDR2 as SYDVKM. CDR3: CASSLGTSGRALQNF. As DNA, the CDR3 is TGTGCCAGCAGCCTCGGGACTAGCGGGAGGGCTTTGCAGAATTTT.

This chain uses TRBV20-1 with TRBJ1-1; weak D call: TRBD1 (5 bases). This CDR3 spans 11 amino acids. Trimming stripped 5 bases from V and 2 bases from J, with 6 bases between. Germline assignment: CDR1 DFQATT and CDR2 SNEGSKA (reference sequence). CDR3 nucleotides: TGCAGTGCTCAGGGTAACACTGAAGCTTTCTTT. Amino acids: CSAQGNTEAFF.

The rearrangement uses TRBV7-8 and TRBJ1-2; 7 positions agree with TRBD1. Germline CDR1 reads SGHVS; CDR2 reads FQNEAQ. The J segment lost 4 bases and the V segment lost 6 bases, leaving 11 bases of the junction unmatched. This CDR3 is built from 15 residues. The CDR3 sequence is CASSRGQAGRYGYTF. The CDR3 DNA reads as TGTGCCAGCAGTCGAGGACAGGCCGGGCGCTATGGCTACACCTTC.

The rearrangement joins TRBV10-3 to TRBJ2-7; 7 bases are a match to TRBD1. V lost 3 bases, J lost 0 bases, and 5 bases stayed unmatched. Germline CDR1 and CDR2: ENHRY and SYGVKD. The length of the CDR3 is 15 residues. The DNA for the CDR3 is TGTGCCATCAGTGAACTTAACAGGGGCTCCTACGAGCAGTACTTC. Protein product: CAISELNRGSYEQYF.

The chain is built from TRBV5-1 and TRBJ2-3, with 11 bases aligning to TRBD2. Germline V lookup: CDR1 SGHRS, CDR2 YFSETQ. V trimming: 4 bases; J trimming: 2 bases; junction bases outside the gene matches: 9. The CDR3 has 17 residues. As DNA, the CDR3 is TGCGCCAGCAGCCTGGAAGCTAGCGGGGGGCCCACAGATACGCAGTATTTT. Amino acid sequence: CASSLEASGGPTDTQYF.

The rearrangement joins TRBV18 to TRBJ2-7, with a tentative D call TRBD1 (6 bases). Trimming left V 3 bases short and J 5 bases short, with 14 bases between. Germline V gene sequence: CDR1 KGHSH, CDR2 LQKENI. The CDR3 is made up of 14 amino acids. The CDR3 loop is CASSPQSTGNEQYF. The CDR3 DNA sequence: TGTGCCAGCTCACCGCAATCCACAGGGAACGAGCAGTACTTC.

The chain employs TRBV25-1 and TRBJ2-1, with TRBD1 matching 8 bases. The CDR3 contains 15 residues. The germline V gene has CDR1 MGHDK and CDR2 SYGVNS. The trim removed 6 bases at V and 2 bases at J, leaving 6 bases unmatched. The CDR3 protein is CASRPDRGAYNEQFF. The CDR3, as DNA: TGTGCCAGCAGGCCAGACAGGGGCGCCTACAATGAGCAGTTCTTC. The full variable domain, completed using reference TRBV25-1 and TRBJ2-1, is EADIYQTPRYLVIGTGKKITLECSQTMGHDKMYWYQQDPGMELHLIHYSYGVNSTEKGDLSSESTVSRIRTEHFPLTLESARPSHTSQYLCASRPDRGAYNEQFFGPGTRLTVL.

This clone was picked up a small number of times. The CDR3 bases are TGTGCCAGCAGCCCCCGTACAGGGGGCGGCACAGATACGCAGTATTTT. It translates to CASSPRTGGGTDTQYF. The gene calls are TRBV7-2 and TRBJ2-3, with 9 bases matching TRBD1. Looked up from germline, CDR1 is SGHTA and CDR2 is FQGNSA. The trim removed 5 bases at V and 1 base at J, leaving 7 bases unmatched. The CDR3 length is 16 residues.

J is TRBJ1-4 and V is TRBV27, with TRBD1 matching over 10 bases. The CDR3 runs 13 residues. Per germline, CDR1 MNHEY and CDR2 SMNVEV (reference sequence). Trimming at V came to 5 bases and at J to 7 bases, leaving 1 base not matched to a gene. The CDR3 is CASSGDRGEKLFF. The DNA for the CDR3 is TGTGCCAGCAGTGGGGACAGGGGTGAAAAACTGTTTTTT.

J is TRBJ2-7 and V is TRBV2; the match to TRBD2 covers 10 bases. The CDR3 is 16 amino acids. The junction had 6 bases not matched to a gene; V was cut back by 1 base and J by 3 bases. Germline V CDR1 and CDR2: SNHLY, FYNNEI. The DNA of the CDR3 is TGTGCCAGCAGTGAAGAGCGAGCTAGCGGGGGCTACGAGCAGTACTTC. It codes for CASSEERASGGYEQYF.

This chain links TRBV30 with TRBJ2-1; 9 bases align to TRBD2. Germline lookup yields CDR1 GTSNPN and CDR2 SVGIG (reference sequence). V was clipped by 5 bases and J by 9 bases; unmatched bases: 8. The CDR3 is 13 residues long. This CDR3 is CAWARTSAGEQFF. The CDR3 region has the DNA TGTGCCTGGGCCAGGACTAGCGCAGGTGAGCAGTTCTTC.

This clone was seen only a few times. The chain uses TRBV5-6 and TRBJ2-2; 8 nucleotides align to TRBD1. Trimming took 5 bases from V and 1 from J; bases not matched to a gene: 4. The length of the CDR3 is 15 residues. The germline V gene has CDR1 SGHDT and CDR2 YYEEEE. The CDR3 DNA sequence: TGTGCCAGCAGACCAGGGGGCATGAACACCGGGGAGCTGTTTTTT. It encodes CASRPGGMNTGELFF.

By share, this clone ranks as medium-sized. At one end the junction does not follow the germline gene, possibly because of a read error. The chain is built from TRBV14 and TRBJ2-7, with D perhaps matching TRBD2 (5 bases). The CDR3 is 13 amino acids. Germline V gene data show CDR1 as SGHDN and CDR2 as FVKESK. The CDR3 DNA is TGTGCCAGCAGCCAGCCGGGGTCCTCTTCTTCCTTCTTC. Its translation: CASSQPGSSSSFF.

This clone has only one observation. The J gene is TRBJ2-1, the V gene TRBV7-9; 9 bases align to TRBD2. From germline, CDR1 is SEHNR and CDR2 FQNEAQ (reference sequence). The CDR3 runs to 17 residues. With V trimmed by 1 base and J by 5 bases, 9 bases remained unmatched. The CDR3 region has the DNA TGTGCCAGCAGCTTAGGTAGCGGGAGTATCCCCGACAATGAGCAGTTCTTC. Amino acid sequence: CASSLGSGSIPDNEQFF.